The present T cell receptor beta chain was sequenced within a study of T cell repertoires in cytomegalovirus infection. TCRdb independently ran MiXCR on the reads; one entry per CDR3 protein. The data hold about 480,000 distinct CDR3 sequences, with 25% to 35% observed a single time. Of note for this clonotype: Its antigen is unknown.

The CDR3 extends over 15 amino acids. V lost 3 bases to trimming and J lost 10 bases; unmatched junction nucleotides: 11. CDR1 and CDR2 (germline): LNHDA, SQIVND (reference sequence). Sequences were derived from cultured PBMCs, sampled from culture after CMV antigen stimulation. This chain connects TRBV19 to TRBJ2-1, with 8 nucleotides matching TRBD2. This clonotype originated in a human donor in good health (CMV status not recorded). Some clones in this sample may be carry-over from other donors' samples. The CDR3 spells CASSMFREGPREQFF. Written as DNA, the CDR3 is TGTGCCAGTAGTATGTTCCGGGAGGGCCCCCGAGAGCAGTTCTTC.